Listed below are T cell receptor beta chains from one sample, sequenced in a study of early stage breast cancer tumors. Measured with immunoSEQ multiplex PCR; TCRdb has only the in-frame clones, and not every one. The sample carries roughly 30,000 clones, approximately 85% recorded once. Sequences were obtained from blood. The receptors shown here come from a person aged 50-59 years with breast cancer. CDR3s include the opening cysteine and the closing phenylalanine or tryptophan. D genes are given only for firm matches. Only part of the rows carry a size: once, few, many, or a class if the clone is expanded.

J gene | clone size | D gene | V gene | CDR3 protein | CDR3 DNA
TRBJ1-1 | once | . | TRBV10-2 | CASSESRAMNTEAFF | TGCGCCAGCAGTGAGTCTCGGGCAATGAACACTGAAGCTTTCTTT
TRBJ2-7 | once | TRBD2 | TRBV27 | CASSLSTSGSRYEQYF | TGTGCCAGCAGTTTGTCGACTAGCGGGAGTAGGTACGAGCAGTACTTC
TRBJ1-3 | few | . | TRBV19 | CASSLAGRNTIYF | TGTGCCAGTAGTCTGGCAGGGCGAAACACCATATATTTT
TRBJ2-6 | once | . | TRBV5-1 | CASSLAVIGANVLTF | TGCGCCAGCAGCTTGGCGGTAATCGGGGCCAACGTCCTGACTTTC
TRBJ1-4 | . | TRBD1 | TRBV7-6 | CASSLEGAWSEKLFF | TGTGCCAGCAGCTTAGAGGGGGCGTGGAGTGAAAAACTGTTTTTT
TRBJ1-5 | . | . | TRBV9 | CASSVGSGWGDQPQHF | TGTGCCAGCAGCGTAGGATCAGGGTGGGGAGATCAGCCCCAGCATTTT
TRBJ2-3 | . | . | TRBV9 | CASSASSTDTQYF | TGTGCCAGCAGCGCCTCTAGCACAGATACGCAGTATTTT
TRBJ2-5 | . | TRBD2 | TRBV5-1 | CASSLADSGRGGETQYF | TGCGCCAGCAGCTTGGCCGACAGCGGGAGAGGGGGAGAGACCCAGTACTTC
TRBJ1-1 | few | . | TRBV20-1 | CSARGRVF | TGCAGTGCTAGGGGTCGGGTCTTT
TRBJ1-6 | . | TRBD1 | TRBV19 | CASRDRGGSPLHF | TGTGCCAGTAGAGACAGGGGAGGGTCACCCCTCCACTTT
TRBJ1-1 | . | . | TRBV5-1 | CASSPRPSGVGDTEAFF | TGCGCCAGCAGCCCTCGACCTTCAGGGGTTGGTGACACTGAAGCTTTCTTT
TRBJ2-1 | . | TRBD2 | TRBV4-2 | CASSQLTSGAYNEQFF | TGTGCCAGCAGCCAATTGACTAGCGGAGCTTACAATGAGCAGTTCTTC
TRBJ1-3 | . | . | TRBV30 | CAWSVWGGRGNTRYF | TGTGCCTGGAGTGTATGGGGCGGTCGAGGAAACACCAGATATTTT
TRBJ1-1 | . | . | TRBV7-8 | CASSRNGGKNTEAFF | TGTGCCAGCAGCCGAAATGGAGGCAAGAACACTGAAGCTTTCTTT
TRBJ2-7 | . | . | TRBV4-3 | CASSQGISYEQYF | TGCGCCAGCAGCCAAGGGATATCCTACGAGCAGTACTTC
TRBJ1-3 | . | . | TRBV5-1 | CASSRGATSGNTIYF | TGCGCCAGCAGTCGCGGGGCTACCTCTGGAAACACCATATATTTT
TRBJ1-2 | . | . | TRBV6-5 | CASSYRPYGYTF | TGTGCCAGCAGTTACCGACCCTATGGCTACACCTTC
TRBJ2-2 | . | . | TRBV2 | CASSEGVPLNTGELFF | TGTGCCAGCAGTGAAGGGGTCCCCCTGAACACCGGGGAGCTGTTTTTT
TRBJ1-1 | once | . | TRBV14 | CASSQIRQTGNTEAFF | TGTGCCAGCAGCCAAATCAGACAGACGGGGAACACTGAAGCTTTCTTT
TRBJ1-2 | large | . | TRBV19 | CASSIGGHRGYTF | TGTGCCAGTAGTATAGGTGGCCATCGCGGCTACACCTTC
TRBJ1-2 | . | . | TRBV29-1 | CSVDPGGPGGYTF | TGCAGCGTAGACCCCGGGGGACCGGGGGGCTACACCTTC
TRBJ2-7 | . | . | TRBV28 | CASSLSGHLPYEQYF | TGTGCCAGCAGTTTATCGGGACACCTACCCTACGAGCAGTACTTC
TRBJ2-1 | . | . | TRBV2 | CASSEGGYSYNEQFF | TGTGCCAGCAGTGAAGGGGGGTACTCCTACAATGAGCAGTTCTTC
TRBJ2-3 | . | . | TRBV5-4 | CASSKTDGDTQYF | TGTGCCAGCAGCAAAACGGACGGGGATACGCAGTATTTT
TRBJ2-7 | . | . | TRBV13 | CASSVRDSRYEQYF | TGTGCCAGCAGCGTCCGGGACTCCCGATACGAGCAGTACTTC
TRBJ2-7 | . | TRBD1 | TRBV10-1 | CASSQGAGEQYF | TGCGCCAGCTCCCAGGGGGCAGGCGAGCAGTACTTC
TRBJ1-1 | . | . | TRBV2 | CASSEENRVWTEAFF | TGTGCCAGCAGTGAAGAGAACAGGGTGTGGACTGAAGCTTTCTTT
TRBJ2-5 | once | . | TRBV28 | CASSLGETQYF | TGTGCCAGCAGTTTAGGGGAGACCCAGTACTTC
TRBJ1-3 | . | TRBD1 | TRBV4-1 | CASSQDRDRILSSGNTIYF | TGCGCCAGCAGCCAAGACCGGGACAGAATCTTAAGCTCTGGAAACACCATATATTTT
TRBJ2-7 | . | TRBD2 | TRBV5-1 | CASSLGGTSGAEQYF | TGCGCCAGCAGCTTGGGGGGGACTAGCGGGGCCGAGCAGTACTTC
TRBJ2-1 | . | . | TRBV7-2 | CASSQTNRVQFF | TGTGCCAGCAGCCAGACCAATCGGGTGCAGTTCTTC
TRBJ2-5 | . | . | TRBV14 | CASSQVGRQETQYF | TGTGCCAGCAGCCAAGTTGGCCGACAAGAGACCCAGTACTTC
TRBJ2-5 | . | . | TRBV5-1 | CASSLGTAEETQYF | TGCGCCAGCAGCTTAGGGACCGCAGAAGAGACCCAGTACTTC
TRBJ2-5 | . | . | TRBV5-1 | CASSLRETQYF | TGCGCCAGCAGCTTGAGAGAGACCCAGTACTTC
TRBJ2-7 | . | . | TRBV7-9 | CASSQRTDGVDKQYF | TGTGCCAGCAGCCAGCGGACAGATGGCGTGGATAAGCAGTACTTC
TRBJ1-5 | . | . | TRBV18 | CASSRFQVSEPQHF | TGTGCCAGCTCACGTTTCCAGGTCTCCGAGCCCCAGCATTTT
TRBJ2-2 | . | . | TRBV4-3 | CASSPGVRGEGTGELFF | TGCGCCAGCAGCCCTGGTGTGCGGGGAGAGGGCACCGGGGAGCTGTTTTTT
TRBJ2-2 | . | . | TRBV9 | CASSSTAGSGGELFF | TGTGCCAGCAGCTCAACAGCGGGCTCGGGCGGGGAGCTGTTTTTT
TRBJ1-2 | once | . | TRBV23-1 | CASSQSGRRDFGYTF | TGCGCCAGCAGTCAATCGGGCAGACGCGACTTTGGCTACACCTTC
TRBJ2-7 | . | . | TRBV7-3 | CASSPSGLGEQYF | TGTGCCAGCAGCCCATCAGGTTTGGGCGAGCAGTACTTC
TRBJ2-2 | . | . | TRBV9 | CASSEGSPGELFF | TGTGCCAGCAGCGAAGGTTCCCCCGGGGAGCTGTTTTTT
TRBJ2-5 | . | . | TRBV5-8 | CASSQPRLQDPETQYF | TGTGCCAGCAGCCAGCCCCGGTTGCAGGATCCAGAGACCCAGTACTTC
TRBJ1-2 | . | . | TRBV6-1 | CASSESATPIRGYTF | TGTGCCAGCAGTGAAAGTGCGACCCCAATAAGGGGCTACACCTTC